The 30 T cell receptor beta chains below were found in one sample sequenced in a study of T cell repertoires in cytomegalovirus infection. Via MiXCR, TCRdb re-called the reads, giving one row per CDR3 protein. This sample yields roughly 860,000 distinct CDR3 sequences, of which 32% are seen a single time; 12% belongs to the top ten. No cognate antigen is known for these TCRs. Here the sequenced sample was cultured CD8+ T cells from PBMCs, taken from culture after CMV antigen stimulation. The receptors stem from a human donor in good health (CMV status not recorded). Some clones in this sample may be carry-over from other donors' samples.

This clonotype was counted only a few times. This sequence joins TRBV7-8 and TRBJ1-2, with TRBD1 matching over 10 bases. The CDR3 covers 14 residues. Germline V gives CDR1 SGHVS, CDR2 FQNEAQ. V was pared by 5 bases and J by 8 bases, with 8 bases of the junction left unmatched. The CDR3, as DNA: TGTGCCAGCAGCCAAAGGGACAGGGGTTTAGGCTACACCTTC. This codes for CASSQRDRGLGYTF. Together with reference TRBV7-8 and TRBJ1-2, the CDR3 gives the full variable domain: GAGVSQSPRYKVAKRGQDVALRCDPISGHVSLFWYQQALGQGPEFLTYFQNEAQLDKSGLPSDRFFAERPEGSVSTLKIQRTQQEDSAVYLCASSQRDRGLGYTFGSGTRLTVV.

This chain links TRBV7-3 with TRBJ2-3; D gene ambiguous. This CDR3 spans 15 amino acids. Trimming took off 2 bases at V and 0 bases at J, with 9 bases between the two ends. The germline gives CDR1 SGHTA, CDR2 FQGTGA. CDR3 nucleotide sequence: TGTGCCAGCAGCTTAGGCGCATACAGCACAGATACGCAGTATTTT. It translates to CASSLGAYSTDTQYF.

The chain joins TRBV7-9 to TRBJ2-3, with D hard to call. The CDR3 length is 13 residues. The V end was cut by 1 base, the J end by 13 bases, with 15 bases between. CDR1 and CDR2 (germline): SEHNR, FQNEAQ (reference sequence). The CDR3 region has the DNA TGTGCCAGCAGCTTAGAGTCCCGGGCTGGGAAGTATTTT. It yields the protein CASSLESRAGKYF.

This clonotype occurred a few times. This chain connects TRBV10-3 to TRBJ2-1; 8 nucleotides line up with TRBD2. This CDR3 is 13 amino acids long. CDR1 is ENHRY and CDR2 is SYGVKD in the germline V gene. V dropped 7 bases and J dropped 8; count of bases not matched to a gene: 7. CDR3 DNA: TGTGCCATCACCAAAACTAGCGGCCATGAGCAGTTCTTC. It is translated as CAITKTSGHEQFF.

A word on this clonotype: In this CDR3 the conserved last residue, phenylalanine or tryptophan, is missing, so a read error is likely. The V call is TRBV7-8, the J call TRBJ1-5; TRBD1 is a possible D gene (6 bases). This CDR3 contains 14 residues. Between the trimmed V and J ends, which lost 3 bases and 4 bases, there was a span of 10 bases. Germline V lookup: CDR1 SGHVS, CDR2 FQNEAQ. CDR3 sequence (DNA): TGTGCCAGCAGCTTGGGGGGGCGGAATCAGCCCCAGCATCTT. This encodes CASSLGGRNQPQHL.

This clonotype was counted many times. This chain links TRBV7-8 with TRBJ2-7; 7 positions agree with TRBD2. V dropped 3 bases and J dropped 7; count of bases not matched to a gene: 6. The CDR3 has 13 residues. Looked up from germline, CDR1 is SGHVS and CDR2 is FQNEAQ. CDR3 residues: CASSLGLIWEQYV. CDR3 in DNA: TGTGCCAGCAGCTTGGGACTAATTTGGGAGCAGTACGTC.

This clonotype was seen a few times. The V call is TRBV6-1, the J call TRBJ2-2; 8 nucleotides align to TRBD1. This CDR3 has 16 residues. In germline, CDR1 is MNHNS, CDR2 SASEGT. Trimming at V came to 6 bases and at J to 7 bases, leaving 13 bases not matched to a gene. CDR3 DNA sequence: TGTGCCAGCAGCAAAAGACAGGGGAGTTCTGTCGGGGAGCTGTTTTTT. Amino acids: CASSKRQGSSVGELFF.

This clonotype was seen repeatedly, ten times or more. This chain's CDR3 is CASSLPGRETQYF. CDR3 nucleotide sequence: TGTGCCAGCAGTTTACCCGGGAGAGAGACCCAGTACTTC. The chain has TRBV12-3 or TRBV12-4 and TRBJ2-5; tentative D call: TRBD2 (6 bases). The ends were cut back, 2 bases at V and 4 bases at J, with 8 bases in the middle. The CDR3 consists of 13 residues.

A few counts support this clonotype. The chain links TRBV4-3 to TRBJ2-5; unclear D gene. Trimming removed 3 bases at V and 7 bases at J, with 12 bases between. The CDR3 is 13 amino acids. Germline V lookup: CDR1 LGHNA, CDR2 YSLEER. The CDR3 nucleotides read TGCGCCAGCAGCCAGCTCACGGACGGGACCCAGTACTTC. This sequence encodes CASSQLTDGTQYF.

CDR3 loop: CASSHRQGAYEQYF. The DNA for the CDR3 is TGTGCCAGCAGCCACCGACAGGGGGCGTACGAGCAGTACTTC. This sequence joins TRBV7-2 and TRBJ2-7; TRBD1 matches at 10 bases. This CDR3 has 14 residues. The J segment lost 4 bases and the V segment lost 5 bases, leaving 5 bases of the junction unmatched. Per the germline V gene, CDR1 is SGHTA and CDR2 is FQGNSA.

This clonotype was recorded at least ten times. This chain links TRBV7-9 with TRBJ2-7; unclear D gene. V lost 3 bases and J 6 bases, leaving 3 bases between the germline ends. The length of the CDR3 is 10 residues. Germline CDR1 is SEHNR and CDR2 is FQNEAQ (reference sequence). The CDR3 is CASSFGEQYF. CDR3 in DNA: TGTGCCAGCAGCTTTGGCGAGCAGTACTTC.

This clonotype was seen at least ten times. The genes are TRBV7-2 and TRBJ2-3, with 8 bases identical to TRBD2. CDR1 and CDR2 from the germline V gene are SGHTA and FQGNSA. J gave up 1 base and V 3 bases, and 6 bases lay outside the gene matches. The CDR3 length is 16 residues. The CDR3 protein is CASSFLGLAGTDTQYF. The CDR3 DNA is TGTGCCAGCAGCTTCCTCGGACTAGCTGGCACAGATACGCAGTATTTT.

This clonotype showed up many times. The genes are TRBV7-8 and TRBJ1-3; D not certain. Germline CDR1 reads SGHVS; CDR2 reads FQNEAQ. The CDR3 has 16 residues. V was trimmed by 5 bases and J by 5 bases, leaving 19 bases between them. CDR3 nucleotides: TGTGCCAGCAGCCCGCGAGGTGATTTATATAGAAACACCATATATTTT. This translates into CASSPRGDLYRNTIYF.

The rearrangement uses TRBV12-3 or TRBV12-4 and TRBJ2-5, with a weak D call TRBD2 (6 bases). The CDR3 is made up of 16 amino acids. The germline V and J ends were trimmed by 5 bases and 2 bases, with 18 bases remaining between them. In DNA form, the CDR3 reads TGTGCCAGCAGTGGGGGGTTCGGACGCCTGCAAGAGACCCAGTACTTC. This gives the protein CASSGGFGRLQETQYF.

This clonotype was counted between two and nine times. CDR3 nucleotides: TGTGCCAGCAGCTTATCGGAACAGACTCAGCCCCAGCATTTT. Translating it yields CASSLSEQTQPQHF. V gene TRBV7-9 combines with J gene TRBJ1-5; D not resolved. The CDR3 totals 14 residues. CDR1 is SEHNR, CDR2 FQNEAQ, per germline (reference sequence). V was shortened by 2 bases and J by 6 bases, with 11 bases between the two germline ends.

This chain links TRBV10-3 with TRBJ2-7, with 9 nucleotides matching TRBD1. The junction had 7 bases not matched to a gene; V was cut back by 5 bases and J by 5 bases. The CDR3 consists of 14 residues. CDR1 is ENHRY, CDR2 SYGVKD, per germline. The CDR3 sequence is CAISKWGQGHEQYF. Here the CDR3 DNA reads TGTGCCATCAGTAAGTGGGGACAGGGCCACGAGCAGTACTTC.

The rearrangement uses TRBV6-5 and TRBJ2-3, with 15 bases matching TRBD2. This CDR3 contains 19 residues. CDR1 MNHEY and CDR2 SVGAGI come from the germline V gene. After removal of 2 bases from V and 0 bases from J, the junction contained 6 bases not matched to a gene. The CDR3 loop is CASSYRGLAGGLSTDTQYF. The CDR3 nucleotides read TGTGCCAGCAGTTACAGAGGACTAGCGGGGGGGCTAAGCACAGATACGCAGTATTTT.

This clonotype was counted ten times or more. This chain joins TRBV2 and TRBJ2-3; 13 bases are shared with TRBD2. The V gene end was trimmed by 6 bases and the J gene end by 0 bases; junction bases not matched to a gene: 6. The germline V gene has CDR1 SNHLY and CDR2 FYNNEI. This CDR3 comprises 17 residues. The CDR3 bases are TGTGCCAGCAGGACTAGCGGGGGGAAACATAGCACAGATACGCAGTATTTT. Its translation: CASRTSGGKHSTDTQYF. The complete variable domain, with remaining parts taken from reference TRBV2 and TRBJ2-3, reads EPEVTQTPSHQVTQMGQEVILRCVPISNHLYFYWYRQILGQKVEFLVSFYNNEISEKSEIFDDQFSVERPDGSNFTLKIRSTKLEDSAMYFCASRTSGGKHSTDTQYFGPGTRLTVL.

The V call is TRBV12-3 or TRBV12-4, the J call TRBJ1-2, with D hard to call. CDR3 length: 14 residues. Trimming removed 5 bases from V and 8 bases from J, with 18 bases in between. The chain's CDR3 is CASSPNGLWRGYTF. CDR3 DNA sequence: TGTGCCAGCAGTCCGAATGGCCTCTGGCGAGGCTACACCTTC.

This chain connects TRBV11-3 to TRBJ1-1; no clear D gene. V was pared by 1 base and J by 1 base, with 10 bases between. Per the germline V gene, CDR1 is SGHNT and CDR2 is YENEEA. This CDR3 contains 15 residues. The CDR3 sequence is CASSLVRGWNTEAFF. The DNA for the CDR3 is TGTGCCAGCAGCTTAGTCCGGGGATGGAACACTGAAGCTTTCTTT.

Written as DNA, the CDR3 is TGCAGTGCAAATGGACTAGCGGGGGGGAGGTACCAAGAGACCCAGTACTTC. Amino acids: CSANGLAGGRYQETQYF. This chain joins TRBV20-1 and TRBJ2-5, with 15 bases lining up with TRBD2. The CDR3 length is 17 residues. With V trimmed by 6 bases and J by 0 bases, 8 bases remained unmatched. The germline CDR1 and CDR2 sequences are DFQATT and SNEGSKA (reference sequence).

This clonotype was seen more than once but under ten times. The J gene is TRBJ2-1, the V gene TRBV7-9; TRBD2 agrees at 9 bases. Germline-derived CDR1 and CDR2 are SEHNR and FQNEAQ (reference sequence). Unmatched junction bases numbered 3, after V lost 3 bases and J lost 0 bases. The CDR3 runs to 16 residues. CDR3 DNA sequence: TGTGCCAGCAGCTTCCCTAGCGGGGCCTCCTACAATGAGCAGTTCTTC. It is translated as CASSFPSGASYNEQFF.

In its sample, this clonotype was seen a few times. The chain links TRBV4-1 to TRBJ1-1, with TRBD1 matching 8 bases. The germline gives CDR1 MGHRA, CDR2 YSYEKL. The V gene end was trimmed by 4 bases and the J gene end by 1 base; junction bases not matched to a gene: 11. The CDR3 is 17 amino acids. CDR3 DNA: TGCGCCAGCAGCCCAAGACAGGGGTTCGATAAGAACACTGAAGCTTTCTTT. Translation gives CASSPRQGFDKNTEAFF.

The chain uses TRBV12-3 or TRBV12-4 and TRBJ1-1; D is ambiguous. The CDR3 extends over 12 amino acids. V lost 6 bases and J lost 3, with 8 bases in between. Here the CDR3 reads CASSQFHTEAFF. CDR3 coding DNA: TGTGCCAGCAGCCAGTTCCACACTGAAGCTTTCTTT.

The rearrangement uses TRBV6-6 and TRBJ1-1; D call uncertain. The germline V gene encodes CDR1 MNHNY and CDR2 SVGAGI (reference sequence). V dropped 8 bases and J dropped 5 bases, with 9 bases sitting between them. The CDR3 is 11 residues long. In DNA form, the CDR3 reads TGTGCCAGCTTTCGGGTTACTGAAGCTTTCTTT. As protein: CASFRVTEAFF.

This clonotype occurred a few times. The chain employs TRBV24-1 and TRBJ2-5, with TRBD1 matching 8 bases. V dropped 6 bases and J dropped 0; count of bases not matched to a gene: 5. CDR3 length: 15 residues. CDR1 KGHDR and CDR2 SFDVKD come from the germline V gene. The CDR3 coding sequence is TGTGCCACCAGTTTTCCGGGACAGGACCAAGAGACCCAGTACTTC. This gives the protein CATSFPGQDQETQYF.

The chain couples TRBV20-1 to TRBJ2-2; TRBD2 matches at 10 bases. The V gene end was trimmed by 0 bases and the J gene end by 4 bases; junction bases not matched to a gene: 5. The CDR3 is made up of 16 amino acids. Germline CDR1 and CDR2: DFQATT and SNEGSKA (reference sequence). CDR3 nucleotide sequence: TGCAGTGCTAGAGACGAACTAGCGGGGACCACCGGGGAGCTGTTTTTT. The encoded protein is CSARDELAGTTGELFF.

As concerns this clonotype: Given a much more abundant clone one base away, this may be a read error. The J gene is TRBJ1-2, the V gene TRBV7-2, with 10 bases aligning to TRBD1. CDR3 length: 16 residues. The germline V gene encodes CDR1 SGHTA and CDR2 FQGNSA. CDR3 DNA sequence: TGTGTCAGCAGCTTAGGCCGGACAGGGGGAGACTATGGCTACACCTTC. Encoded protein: CVSSLGRTGGDYGYTF.

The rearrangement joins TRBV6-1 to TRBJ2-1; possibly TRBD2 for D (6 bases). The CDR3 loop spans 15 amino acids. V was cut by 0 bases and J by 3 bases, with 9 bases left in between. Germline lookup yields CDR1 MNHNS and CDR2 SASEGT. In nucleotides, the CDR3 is TGTGCCAGCAGTGAAGCGGCGGGACGCTACAATGAGCAGTTCTTC. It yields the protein CASSEAAGRYNEQFF.

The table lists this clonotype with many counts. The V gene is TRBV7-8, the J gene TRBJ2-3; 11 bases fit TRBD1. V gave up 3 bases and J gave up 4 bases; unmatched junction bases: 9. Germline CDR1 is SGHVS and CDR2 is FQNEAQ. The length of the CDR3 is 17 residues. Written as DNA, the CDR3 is TGTGCCAGCAGCTTTAATCCTCCGGGACAGGGGGCAGATACGCAGTATTTT. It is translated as CASSFNPPGQGADTQYF. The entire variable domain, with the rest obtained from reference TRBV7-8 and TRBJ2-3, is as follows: GAGVSQSPRYKVAKRGQDVALRCDPISGHVSLFWYQQALGQGPEFLTYFQNEAQLDKSGLPSDRFFAERPEGSVSTLKIQRTQQEDSAVYLCASSFNPPGQGADTQYFGPGTRLTVL.